This TCR beta chain is from a study of cytomegalovirus exposure and HLA in healthy donors. Concerning this clone: Its matching antigen is unknown.

This PCR relied on a set of 60 Vbeta primers and 13 Jbeta primers. Only in-frame clones appear in the TCRdb table, and some are missing; sequencing was by immunoSEQ multiplex PCR. The table records roughly 140,000 clones, approximately 80% of them present only once. Whole-study results and caveats: CMV serostatus alone was available as immune exposure information. The study designated 150 to 200 TCR beta chains cytomegalovirus-associated.

This TCR was recovered from a man aged 25 to 40 in good health and CMV-seropositive. The sample comprised PBMCs.

As DNA, the CDR3 is TGTGCCTGGAGTGTATTATATTTCGGGACAGGGGTAGATACGCAGTATTTT. Its translation is CAWSVLYFGTGVDTQYF. The chain is built from TRBV30 and TRBJ2-3, with 10 positions matching TRBD1. Losses at the gene ends were 0 bases for V and 5 bases for J; bases not matched to a gene: 11. Germline CDR1 reads GTSNPN; CDR2 reads SVGIG (reference sequence). The CDR3 runs to 17 residues. Drawing the rest from reference TRBV30 and TRBJ2-3, the complete variable domain is SQTIHQWPATLVQPVGSPLSLECTVEGTSNPNLYWYRQAAGRGLQLLFYSVGIGQISSEVPQNLSASRPQDRQFILSSKKLLLSDSGFYLCAWSVLYFGTGVDTQYFGPGTRLTVL.